This TCR beta chain comes out of a study of preoperative IRX-2 immunotherapy in early breast cancer. Clones were read by immunoSEQ multiplex PCR, and TCRdb kept only the in-frame ones, dropping some. The sample has roughly 93,000 clones; more than 80% are singletons. Treatment of the sample: preoperative locoregional IRX-2 cytokine immunotherapy. Samples came from a phase Ib trial of preoperative locoregional IRX-2 cytokine immunotherapy. Germline lookup yields CDR1 KGHSH and CDR2 LQKENI. The CDR3 has 13 amino acids. V was trimmed by 7 bases and J by 5 bases, leaving 14 bases between them. This receptor was identified in a human donor with breast cancer. V gene TRBV18 combines with J gene TRBJ1-1; D is undetermined. The input for sequencing was tumor tissue, taken after IRX-2 immunotherapy. The CDR3 sequence: CASFLGMRTEAFF. The CDR3 DNA is TGTGCCAGCTTTTTGGGGATGAGGACTGAAGCTTTCTTT.